This T cell receptor (beta chain) was profiled in a study of beta chain features in type 1 diabetes. Details on this clone: Its specificity is unknown.

Study observations and caveats: Researchers cautioned that cDNA sequencing could over-represent cells with high TCR expression. TCRB CDR3s were moderately but significantly shorter in Type 1 diabetes patients in all four CD4+ subsets.

Of the isolated RNA, all was reverse transcribed, and so the sequenced material was expressed TCRB transcripts. About 3.57 million reads were obtained on average from naive, central memory and regulatory T cell samples. Clones were read by immunoSEQ multiplex PCR, and TCRdb kept only the in-frame ones, dropping some. The sample yields roughly 300,000 clones, roughly a tenth seen once. The clonotype originates from a man in his thirties or forties with type 1 diabetes. Sequencing was done on a sample of central memory CD4+ T cells from blood.

The CDR3 reads CSVPLAGGTTSTDTQYF. CDR3 coding DNA: TGCAGCGTCCCACTAGCGGGGGGAACTACTAGCACAGATACGCAGTATTTT. The gene calls are TRBV29-1 and TRBJ2-3, with 12 bases aligning to TRBD2. The germline V gene has CDR1 SQVTM and CDR2 ANQGSEA. V lost 6 bases and J lost 0; bases outside the gene matches: 10. The length of the CDR3 is 17 residues.